This note documents a single T cell receptor beta chain sequence. Its antigen remains unidentified. No clone much larger than this one lies a single base away; base qualities are absent. The junction carries 12 bases between V and J, which are trimmed by 6 bases and 3 bases respectively. Via the germline V gene, CDR1 is MNHEY and CDR2 SVGAGI. From cysteine to phenylalanine, the CDR3 is 14 amino acids long. Here the CDR3 DNA is all that survives: 42 bases in frame from base 1. At one collaborating source in Seattle, patients were enrolled during active infection and were followed longitudinally through the course of disease. Whole blood was collected in K2EDTA tubes by collaborating institutions according to the institutions' own protocols. Collaborator samples were shipped for TCRbeta analysis as frozen whole blood, isolated PBMCs, or DNA extracted from either sample type. This sample is drawn from a study of blood T cell repertoires in COVID-19 (dated by TCRdb to 2018 to 2020). The study in broad terms: Samples covering the acute and convalescent phases of COVID-19 were provided by collaborators in the United States, Italy and Spain. The dataset comprised deeply sampled blood TCRbeta repertoires from subjects exposed to, actively infected with, or recovered from COVID-19. The repertoires were released in a freely available public database intended as a resource for research on the immune response to SARS-CoV-2. Where available, HLA class I and class II types were obtained from metadata supplied by the sample provider rather than from assay-based typing. A de-identified subject ID, COVID-19 status, age in years and sex were almost always included in the sample metadata. The prospective study material was composed of cDNA or gDNA derived from T cells, B-cell-depleted T cells, or PBMCs. Samples were obtained from the ongoing ImmuneRACE study (first 160 participants) and from approximately 1,200 subjects provided by 6 global collaborators. The paper as a whole reports these results and caveats: Clinical and demographic metadata were provided uncurated, with the amount varying by source and participant.

The immunoSEQ Assay, a bias-controlled multiplex PCR, was used to amplify TCRbeta CDR3 regions from genomic DNA. The study's processing was this. The number of nucleated cells in each sample was estimated from the amplification of reference gene primers within the assay. Sequence reads were collapsed and filtered to measure the absolute abundance of every unique TCRbeta CDR3 rearrangement. Productive Simpson clonality was computed per sample as the square root of Simpson's diversity index over productive rearrangements. In TCRdb, the immuneACCESS table is reduced to in-frame sequences with V and J assigned. These tables do not hold every clone; where another copy was compared, an unresolved V gene accounts for under half, and the others remain unexplained. Clone size and the V and J calls come from that table; the DNA yielded D and trimming. The sample contains 99,000 or so clones, around 88% of them found a single time. Jointly, the top ten make up roughly 2% of the sample.

Input material: peripheral blood. Here the chain combines TRBV6-5 and TRBJ1-3, with TRBD1 tentatively as D gene (5 bases match). The sequence was obtained from a man aged 45 to 65 with COVID-19, enrolled during active disease. Here is the DNA: TGTGCCAGCAGCTTACGACAGAATGGAAACACCATATATTTT. Its product reads: CASSLRQNGNTIYF.